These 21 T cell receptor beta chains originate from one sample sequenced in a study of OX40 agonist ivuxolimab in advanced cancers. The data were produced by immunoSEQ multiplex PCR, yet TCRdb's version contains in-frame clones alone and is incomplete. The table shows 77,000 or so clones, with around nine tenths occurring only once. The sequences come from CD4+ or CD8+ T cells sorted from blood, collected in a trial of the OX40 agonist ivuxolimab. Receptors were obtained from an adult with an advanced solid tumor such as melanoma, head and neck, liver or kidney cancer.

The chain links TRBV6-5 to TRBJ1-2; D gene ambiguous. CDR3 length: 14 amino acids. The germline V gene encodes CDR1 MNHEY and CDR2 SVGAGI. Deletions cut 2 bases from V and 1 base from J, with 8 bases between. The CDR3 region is CASSYGQFNYGYTF. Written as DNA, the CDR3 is TGTGCCAGCAGTTACGGGCAGTTTAACTATGGCTACACCTTC.

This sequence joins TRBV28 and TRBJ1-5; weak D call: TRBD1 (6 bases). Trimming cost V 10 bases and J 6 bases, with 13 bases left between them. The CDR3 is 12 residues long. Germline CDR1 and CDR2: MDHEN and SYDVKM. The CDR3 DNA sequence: TGTGCCATCCATCAGGGGTCTCAGCCCCAGCATTTT. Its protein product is CAIHQGSQPQHF.

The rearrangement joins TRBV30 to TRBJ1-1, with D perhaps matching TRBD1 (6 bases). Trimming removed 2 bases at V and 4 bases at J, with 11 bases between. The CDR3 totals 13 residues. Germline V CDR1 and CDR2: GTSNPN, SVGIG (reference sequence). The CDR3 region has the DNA TGTGCCTGGAGTTTACAGGGAGTCACTGAAGCTTTCTTT. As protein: CAWSLQGVTEAFF.

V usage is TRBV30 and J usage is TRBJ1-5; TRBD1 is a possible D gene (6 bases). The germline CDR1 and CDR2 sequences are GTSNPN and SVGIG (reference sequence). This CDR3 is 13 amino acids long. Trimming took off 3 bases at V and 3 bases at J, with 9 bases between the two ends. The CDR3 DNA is TGTGCCTGGAGCGGACAGTCCAATCAGCCCCAGCATTTT. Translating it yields CAWSGQSNQPQHF.

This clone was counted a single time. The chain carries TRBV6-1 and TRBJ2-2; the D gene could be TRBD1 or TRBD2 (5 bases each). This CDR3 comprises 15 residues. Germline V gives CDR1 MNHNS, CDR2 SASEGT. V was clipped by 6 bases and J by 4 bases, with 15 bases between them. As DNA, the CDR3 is TGTGCCAGCAGAGGGGAGAGGGCCAGCACCGGGGAGCTGTTTTTT. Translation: CASRGERASTGELFF.

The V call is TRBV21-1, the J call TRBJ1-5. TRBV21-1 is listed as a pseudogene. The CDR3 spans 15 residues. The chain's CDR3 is CASSKVGWPNQPQHF. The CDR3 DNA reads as TGTGCCAGCAGCAAAGTGGGGTGGCCCAATCAGCCCCAGCATTTT.

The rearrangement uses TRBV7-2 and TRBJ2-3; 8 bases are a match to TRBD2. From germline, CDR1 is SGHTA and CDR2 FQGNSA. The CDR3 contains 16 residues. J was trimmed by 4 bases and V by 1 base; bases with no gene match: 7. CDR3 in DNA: TGTGCCAGCAGCTTAGGGGGACTAGGAGGGGCAGATACGCAGTATTTT. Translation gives CASSLGGLGGADTQYF.

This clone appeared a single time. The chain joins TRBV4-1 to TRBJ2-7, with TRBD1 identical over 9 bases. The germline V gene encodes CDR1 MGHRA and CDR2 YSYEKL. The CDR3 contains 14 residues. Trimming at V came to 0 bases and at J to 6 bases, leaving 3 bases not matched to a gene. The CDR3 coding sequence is TGCGCCAGCAGCCAAGAGGGACAGGGCGGCGAGCAGTACTTC. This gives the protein CASSQEGQGGEQYF.

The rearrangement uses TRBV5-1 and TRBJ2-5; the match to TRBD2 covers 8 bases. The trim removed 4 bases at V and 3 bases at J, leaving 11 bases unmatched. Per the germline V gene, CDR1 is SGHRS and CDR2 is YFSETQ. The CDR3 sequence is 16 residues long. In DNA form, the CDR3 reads TGCGCCAGCAGCGGGAACCGGGGGGGGCCTGAAGAGACCCAGTACTTC. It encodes CASSGNRGGPEETQYF. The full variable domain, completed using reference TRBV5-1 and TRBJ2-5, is KAGVTQTPRYLIKTRGQQVTLSCSPISGHRSVSWYQQTPGQGLQFLFEYFSETQRNKGNFPGRFSGRQFSNSRSEMNVSTLELGDSALYLCASSGNRGGPEETQYFGPGTRLLVL.

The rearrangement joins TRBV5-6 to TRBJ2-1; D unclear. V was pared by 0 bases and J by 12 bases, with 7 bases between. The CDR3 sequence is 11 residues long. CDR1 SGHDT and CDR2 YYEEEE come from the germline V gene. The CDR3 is CASSLVQTQFF. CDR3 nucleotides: TGTGCCAGCAGCTTGGTCCAGACGCAGTTCTTC.

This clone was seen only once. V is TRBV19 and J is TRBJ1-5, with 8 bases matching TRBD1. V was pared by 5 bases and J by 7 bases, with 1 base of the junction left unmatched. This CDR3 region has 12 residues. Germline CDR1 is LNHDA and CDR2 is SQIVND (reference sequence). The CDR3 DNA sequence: TGTGCCAGTAGTTCAGGGGGCCAGCCCCAGCATTTT. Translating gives CASSSGGQPQHF.

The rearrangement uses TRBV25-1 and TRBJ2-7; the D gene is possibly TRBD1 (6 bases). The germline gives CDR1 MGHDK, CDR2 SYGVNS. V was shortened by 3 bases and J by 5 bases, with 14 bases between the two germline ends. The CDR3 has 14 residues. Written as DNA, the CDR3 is TGTGCCAGCAGTGAGTCCCAGGGGAAACACGAGCAGTACTTC. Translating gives CASSESQGKHEQYF.

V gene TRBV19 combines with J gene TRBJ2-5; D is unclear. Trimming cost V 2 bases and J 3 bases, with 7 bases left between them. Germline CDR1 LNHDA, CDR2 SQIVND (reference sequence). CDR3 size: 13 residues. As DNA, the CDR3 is TGTGCCAGTAGTATAACAGAAAAAGAGACCCAGTACTTC. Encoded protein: CASSITEKETQYF.

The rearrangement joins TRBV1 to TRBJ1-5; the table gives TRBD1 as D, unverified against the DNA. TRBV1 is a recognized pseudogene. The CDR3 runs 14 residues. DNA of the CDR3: TGCACCAGCAGCCAAGGGACAGGGAGGCAGCCCCAGCATTTT. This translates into CTSSQGTGRQPQHF.

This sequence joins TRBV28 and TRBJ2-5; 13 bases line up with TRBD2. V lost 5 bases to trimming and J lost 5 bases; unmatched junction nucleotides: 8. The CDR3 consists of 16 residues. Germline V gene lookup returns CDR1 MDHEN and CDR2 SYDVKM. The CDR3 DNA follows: TGTGCCAGCAGTCCGTTTACTAGCGGGGGGGCGGAGACCCAGTACTTC. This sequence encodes CASSPFTSGGAETQYF.

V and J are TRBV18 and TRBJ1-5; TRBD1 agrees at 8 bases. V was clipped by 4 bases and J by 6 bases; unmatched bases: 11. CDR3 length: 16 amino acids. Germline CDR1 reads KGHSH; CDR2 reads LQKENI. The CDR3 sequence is CASSRQGAKIGQPQHF. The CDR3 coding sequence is TGTGCCAGCTCACGGCAGGGGGCTAAGATCGGTCAGCCCCAGCATTTT.

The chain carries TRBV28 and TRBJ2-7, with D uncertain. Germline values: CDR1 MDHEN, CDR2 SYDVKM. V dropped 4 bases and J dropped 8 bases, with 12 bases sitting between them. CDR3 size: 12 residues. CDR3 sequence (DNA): TGTGCCAGCAGTTCCCTCCTATCCCAGCAGTACTTC. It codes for CASSSLLSQQYF.

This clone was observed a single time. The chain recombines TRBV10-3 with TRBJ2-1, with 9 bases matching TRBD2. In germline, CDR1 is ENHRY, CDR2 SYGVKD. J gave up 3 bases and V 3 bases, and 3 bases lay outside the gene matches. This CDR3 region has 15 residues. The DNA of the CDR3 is TGTGCCATCAGTGACGTGCGGGGGGGCTACAATGAGCAGTTCTTC. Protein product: CAISDVRGGYNEQFF.

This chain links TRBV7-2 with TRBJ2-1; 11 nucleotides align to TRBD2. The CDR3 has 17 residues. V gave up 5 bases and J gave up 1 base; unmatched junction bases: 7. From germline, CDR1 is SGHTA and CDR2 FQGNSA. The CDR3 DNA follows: TGTGCCAGCAGCCCCCGAACTAGCGGGAGTTCCTACAATGAGCAGTTCTTC. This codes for CASSPRTSGSSYNEQFF. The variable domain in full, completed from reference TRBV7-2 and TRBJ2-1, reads GAGVSQSPSNKVTEKGKDVELRCDPISGHTALYWYRQSLGQGLEFLIYFQGNSAPDKSGLPSDRFSAERTGGSVSTLTIQRTQQEDSAVYLCASSPRTSGSSYNEQFFGPGTRLTVL.

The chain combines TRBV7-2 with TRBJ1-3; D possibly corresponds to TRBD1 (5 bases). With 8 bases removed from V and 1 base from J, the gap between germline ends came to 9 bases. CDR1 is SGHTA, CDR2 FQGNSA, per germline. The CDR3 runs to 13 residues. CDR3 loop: CASGGRSGNTIYF. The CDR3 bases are TGTGCCAGCGGGGGGAGATCTGGAAACACCATATATTTT.

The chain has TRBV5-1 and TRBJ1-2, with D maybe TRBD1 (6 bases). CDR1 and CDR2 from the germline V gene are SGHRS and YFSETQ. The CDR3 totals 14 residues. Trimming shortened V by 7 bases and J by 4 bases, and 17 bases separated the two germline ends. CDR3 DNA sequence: TGCGCCAGCGGAGCAGGGGAGGCGAGCTATGGCTACACCTTC. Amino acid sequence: CASGAGEASYGYTF. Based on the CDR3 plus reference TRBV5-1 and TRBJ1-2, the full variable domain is KAGVTQTPRYLIKTRGQQVTLSCSPISGHRSVSWYQQTPGQGLQFLFEYFSETQRNKGNFPGRFSGRQFSNSRSEMNVSTLELGDSALYLCASGAGEASYGYTFGSGTRLTVV.